These T cell receptor beta chains were read from a single sample in a study of CD8 T cells in ankylosing spondylitis. In TCRdb, the 5' RACE reads were re-called with MiXCR into one record per CDR3 protein. The top ten clones hold 0.51% of a sample with 700,000 to 850,000 distinct CDR3 sequences, about an eighth of them seen once. The sequencing sample was made of blood, either unsorted or a sorted T cell fraction (not recorded which). The origin of the receptors is a male donor with ankylosing spondylitis. CDR3s include the opening cysteine and the closing phenylalanine or tryptophan. Expanded clones get a size class; other rows say once, few or many, or leave the size out.

j_call,v_call,clone_size,cdr3_aa
TRBJ2-7,TRBV2,.,CASSEASRFYEQYF
TRBJ2-5,TRBV3-1,.,CASSAGLLQETQYF
TRBJ2-7,TRBV7-3,.,CASSGKGRGLAYEQYF
TRBJ2-3,TRBV5-1,.,CASSPGRYSTDTQYF
TRBJ2-7,TRBV27,.,CASSLGWDRTYEQYF
TRBJ2-1,TRBV5-1,few,CASRDTSGFYNEQFF
TRBJ2-3,TRBV7-3,few,CASRDGRGGLTDTQYF
TRBJ1-3,TRBV6-1,few,CASSLGTGLVDGNTIYF
TRBJ1-4,TRBV15,many,CATSARFPGINEKLFF
TRBJ1-6,TRBV6-1,once,CASSPNLRNSPLHF
TRBJ2-5,TRBV5-1,.,CASSLAPRNHPGETQYF
TRBJ1-4,TRBV7-9,few,CASSLVGDVEKLFF
TRBJ2-7,TRBV5-1,many,CASSAGHPYEQYF
TRBJ1-1,TRBV7-2,.,CASSFRPMNTEAFF
TRBJ2-7,TRBV29-1,many,CSVEVPPSYEQYF